What follows are 2 T cell receptor beta chains derived from one specimen sequenced in a study of breast tumors, draining lymph nodes, adjacent tissues. Axillary draining lymph nodes of breast cancer patients supplied the node samples. TCRdb re-derived calls from the multiplex PCR reads in MiXCR, one entry per CDR3 protein. This sample has 150,000 to 250,000 distinct CDR3 sequences, with approximately 30% found just once. Sequenced: axillary lymph node tissue. The origin of the receptors is a female donor with breast cancer. Some clones in this sample may be carry-over from other donors' samples.

Ten or more counts support this clonotype. A much larger clone is a single base away; this may be a read error. This chain connects TRBV7-7 to TRBJ2-5; 8 bases line up with TRBD1. Germline V gene data show CDR1 as SSHAT and CDR2 as FNYEAQ (reference sequence). This CDR3 comprises 15 residues. CDR3 residues: CASSLGGRGQETQHF. The CDR3, as DNA: TGTGCTAGCAGCCTCGGGGGCAGGGGGCAAGAGACCCAGCACTTC.

This chain links TRBV5-5 with TRBJ2-7; D is tentatively TRBD1 or TRBD2 (5 bases each). CDR1 and CDR2 (germline): SGHKS, YYEKEE (reference sequence). Deletions cut 4 bases from V and 0 bases from J, with 14 bases between. This CDR3 comprises 15 residues. The CDR3 region is CASSQGDPNSYEQYF. CDR3 DNA sequence: TGTGCCAGCAGCCAAGGGGACCCAAACTCCTACGAGCAGTACTTC.